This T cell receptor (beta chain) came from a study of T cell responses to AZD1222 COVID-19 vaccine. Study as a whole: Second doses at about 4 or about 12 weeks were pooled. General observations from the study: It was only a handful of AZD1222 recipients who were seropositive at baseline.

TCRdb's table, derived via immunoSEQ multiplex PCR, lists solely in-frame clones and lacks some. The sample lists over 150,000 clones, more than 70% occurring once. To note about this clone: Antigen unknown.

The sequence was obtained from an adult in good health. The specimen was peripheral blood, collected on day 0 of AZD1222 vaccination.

In DNA form, the CDR3 reads TGTGCCAGCAGCCAACGGGCGGGAGGAAACACCATATATTTT. This translates into CASSQRAGGNTIYF. The V gene is TRBV7-2, the J gene TRBJ1-3; D is unresolved. The V end lost 5 bases, the J end lost 4 bases, and 12 bases lay between the germline ends. CDR3 length equals 14 residues. CDR1 and CDR2 (germline): SGHTA, FQGNSA.